This T cell receptor beta chain was observed in a study of cytotoxic CD8 clonotypes in ibrutinib-treated CLL. Study observations and caveats: A rise in clonality was seen at ibrutinib response, and a fall back toward baseline was seen at progression.

Details on this clone: Its target is not known.

Using immunoSEQ multiplex PCR, the repertoire was profiled, and TCRdb retains in-frame clones only, with some absent. The data hold around 300,000 clones, with 70% to 80% observed a single time. The CDR3 is 16 residues long. CDR1 KGHSH and CDR2 LQKENI come from the germline V gene. V lost 3 bases to trimming and J lost 2 bases; unmatched junction nucleotides: 3. The receptor was isolated from a human donor with chronic lymphocytic leukemia. The V gene is TRBV18, the J gene TRBJ2-2, with 10 bases fitting TRBD2. Specimen: PBMCs, collected before ibrutinib treatment. CDR3 nucleotide sequence: TGTGCCAGCTCACCTAGCGGGAGGTATAACACCGGGGAGCTGTTTTTT. Protein sequence: CASSPSGRYNTGELFF.